This T cell receptor beta chain derives from a study of beta chain features in type 1 diabetes. This CDR3 has 13 amino acids. Germline V gene lookup returns CDR1 SQVTM and CDR2 ANQGSEA. The germline V and J ends were trimmed by 3 bases and 4 bases, with 12 bases remaining between them. Study-level points and caveats: VDJ junctions from patients with type 1 diabetes contained fewer insertions and more deletions.

What was sequenced were expressed TCRB transcripts, since all of the isolated RNA had been reverse transcribed. Using immunoSEQ multiplex PCR, the repertoire was profiled, and TCRdb retains in-frame clones only, with some absent. In the table there are a few hundred thousand clones, roughly 11% of which are singletons. This clone was seen more than once but under ten times. Its specificity is not known. The TCR comes from a man aged 18 to 30 in good health. This rearrangement joins TRBV29-1 to TRBJ2-5; D gene unclear. The sequencing input was central memory CD4+ T cells from blood. The CDR3 bases are TGCAGCGTTGACAACCTTGGTAGAGAGACCCAGTACTTC. Its translation is CSVDNLGRETQYF.